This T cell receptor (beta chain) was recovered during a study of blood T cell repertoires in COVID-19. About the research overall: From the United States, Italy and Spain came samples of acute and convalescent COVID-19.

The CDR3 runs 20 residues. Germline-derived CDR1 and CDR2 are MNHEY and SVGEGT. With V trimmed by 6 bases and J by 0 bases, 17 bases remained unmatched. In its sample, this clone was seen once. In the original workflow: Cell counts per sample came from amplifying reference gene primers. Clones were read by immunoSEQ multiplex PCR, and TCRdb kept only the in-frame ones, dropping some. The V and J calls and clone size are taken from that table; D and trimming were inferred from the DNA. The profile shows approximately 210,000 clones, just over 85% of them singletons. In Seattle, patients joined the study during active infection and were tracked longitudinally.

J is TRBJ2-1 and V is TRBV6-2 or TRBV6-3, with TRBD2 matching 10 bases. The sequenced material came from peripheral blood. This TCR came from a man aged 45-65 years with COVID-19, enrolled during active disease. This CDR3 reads CASSLLIGLAVPSSYNEQFF. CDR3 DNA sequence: TGTGCCAGCAGCCTACTTATCGGACTAGCGGTCCCGAGCTCCTACAATGAGCAGTTCTTC.